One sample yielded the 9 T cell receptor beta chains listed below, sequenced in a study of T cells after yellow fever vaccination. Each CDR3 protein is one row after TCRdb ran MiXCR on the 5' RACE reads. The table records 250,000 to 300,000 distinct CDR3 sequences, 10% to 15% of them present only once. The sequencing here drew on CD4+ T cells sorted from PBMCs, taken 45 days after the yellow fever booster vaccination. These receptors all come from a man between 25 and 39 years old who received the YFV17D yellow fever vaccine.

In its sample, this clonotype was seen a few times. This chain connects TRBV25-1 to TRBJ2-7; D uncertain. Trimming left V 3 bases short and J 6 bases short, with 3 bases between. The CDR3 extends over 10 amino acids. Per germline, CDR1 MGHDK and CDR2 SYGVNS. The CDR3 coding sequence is TGTGCCAGCAGTGAGGGCGAGCAGTACTTC. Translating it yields CASSEGEQYF.

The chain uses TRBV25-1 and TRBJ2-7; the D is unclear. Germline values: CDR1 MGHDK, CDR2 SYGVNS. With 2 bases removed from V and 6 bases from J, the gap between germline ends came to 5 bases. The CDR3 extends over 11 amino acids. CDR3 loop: CASSESFEQYF. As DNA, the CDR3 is TGTGCCAGCAGTGAAAGCTTCGAGCAGTACTTC.

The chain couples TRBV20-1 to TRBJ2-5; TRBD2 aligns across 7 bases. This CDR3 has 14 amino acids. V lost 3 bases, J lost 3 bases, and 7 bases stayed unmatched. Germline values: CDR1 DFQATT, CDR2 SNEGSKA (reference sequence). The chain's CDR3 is CSARFGGRKETQYF. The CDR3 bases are TGCAGTGCTAGGTTCGGGGGGAGAAAAGAGACCCAGTACTTC.

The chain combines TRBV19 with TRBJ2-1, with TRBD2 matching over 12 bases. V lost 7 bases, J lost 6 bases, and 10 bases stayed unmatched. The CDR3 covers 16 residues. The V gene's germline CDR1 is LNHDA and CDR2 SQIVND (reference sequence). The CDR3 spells CASIGTTSGRRNEQFF. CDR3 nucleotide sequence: TGTGCCAGTATTGGAACGACTAGCGGGAGACGCAATGAGCAGTTCTTC.

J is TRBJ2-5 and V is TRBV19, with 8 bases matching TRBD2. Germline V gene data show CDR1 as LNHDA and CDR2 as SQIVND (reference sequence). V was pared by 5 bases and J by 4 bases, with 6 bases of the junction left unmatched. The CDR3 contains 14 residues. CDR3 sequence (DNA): TGTGCCAGTAGTTTTGGGACTAGAGCAGAGACCCAGTACTTC. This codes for CASSFGTRAETQYF.

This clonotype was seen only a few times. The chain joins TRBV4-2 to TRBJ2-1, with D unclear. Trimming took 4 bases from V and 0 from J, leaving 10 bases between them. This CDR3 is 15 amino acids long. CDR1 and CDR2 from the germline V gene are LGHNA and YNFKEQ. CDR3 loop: CASSPHTSSYNEQFF. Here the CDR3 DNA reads TGTGCCAGCAGCCCTCACACGAGCTCCTACAATGAGCAGTTCTTC.

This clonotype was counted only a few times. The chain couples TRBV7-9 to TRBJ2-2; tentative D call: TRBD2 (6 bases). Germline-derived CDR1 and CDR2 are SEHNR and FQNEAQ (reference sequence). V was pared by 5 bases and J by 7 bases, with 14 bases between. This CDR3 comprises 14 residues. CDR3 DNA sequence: TGTGCCAGCAGCCGCTTCCAGGAGGGCGGGGAGCTGTTTTTT. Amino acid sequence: CASSRFQEGGELFF. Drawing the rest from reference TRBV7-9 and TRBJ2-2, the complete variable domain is DTGVSQNPRHKITKRGQNVTFRCDPISEHNRLYWYRQTLGQGPEFLTYFQNEAQLEKSRLLSDRFSAERPKGSFSTLEIQRTEQGDSAMYLCASSRFQEGGELFFGEGSRLTVL.

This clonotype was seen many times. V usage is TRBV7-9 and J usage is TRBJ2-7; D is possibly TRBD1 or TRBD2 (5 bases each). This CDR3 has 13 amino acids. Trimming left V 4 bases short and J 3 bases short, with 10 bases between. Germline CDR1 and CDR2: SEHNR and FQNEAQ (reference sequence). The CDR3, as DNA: TGTGCCAGCAGCTGGGGACCTCTCTACGAGCAGTACTTC. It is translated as CASSWGPLYEQYF.

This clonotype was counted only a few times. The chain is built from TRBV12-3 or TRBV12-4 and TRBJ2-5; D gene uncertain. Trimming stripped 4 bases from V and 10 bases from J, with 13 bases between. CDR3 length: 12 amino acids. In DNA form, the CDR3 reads TGTGCCAGCAGTTCCCGCCACGGGCACCAGTACTTC. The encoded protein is CASSSRHGHQYF.